The T cell receptor (beta chain) described here comes from a study of T cell repertoires in cytomegalovirus infection. Turning to the study itself: In public TCR beta signatures, there were indications of both CMV infection and matching HLA type.

Using its own MiXCR run on the reads, TCRdb lists one record per CDR3 protein. The table shows some 220,000 distinct CDR3 sequences, with approximately 13% occurring only once. Study-wide results and limits: Summed frequency of shared TCR beta families picked out CMV carriers who also had the relevant HLA.

V was clipped by 4 bases and J by 2 bases, with 12 bases between them. The CDR3 covers 14 residues. Looked up from germline, CDR1 is SGHRS and CDR2 is YFSETQ. Regarding this clonotype: Its antigen is as yet unknown.

This clonotype was sampled from a human donor in good health (CMV status not recorded). Some clones in this sample may be carry-over from other donors' samples. The specimen sequenced was PBMCs. The V and J genes are TRBV5-1 and TRBJ1-1; D is uncertain. CDR3 residues: CASSVDSVNTEAFF. CDR3 nucleotide sequence: TGCGCCAGCAGCGTGGACTCGGTAAACACTGAAGCTTTCTTT.